A selection of T cell receptor beta chains follows, all from one sample in a study of blood T cell repertoires in COVID-19. Assay: immunoSEQ multiplex PCR; the TCRdb copy retains only in-frame clones and omits some. This repertoire shows around 370,000 clones, roughly 90% found once; its top ten account for about 6.7%. The specimen sequenced was peripheral blood. The receptors derive from a woman aged 70 to 79 with COVID-19, enrolled during active disease. Each CDR3 is given with its conserved first and last residue. Fields, in order: V gene, clone size, J gene, D gene, CDR3 DNA, CDR3 protein. A D gene is named only where the DNA matches it firmly. Rows give clone size only sometimes, using once, few, many, or a class for an expanded clone.

TRBV19	-	TRBJ2-4	-	TGTGCCAGCCGTAGTGTTGCCAAAAACATTCAGTACTTC	CASRSVAKNIQYF
TRBV12-3/TRBV12-4	-	TRBJ1-2	-	TGTGCCAGCACCTCGGGGGGGGGCGGCTACACCTTC	CASTSGGGGYTF
TRBV28	-	TRBJ1-2	-	TGTGCCAGCAGCCTCCGGACAGAGATTGGGTATGGCTACACCTTC	CASSLRTEIGYGYTF
TRBV28	-	TRBJ1-4	TRBD1	TGTGCCAGCAGCCCTCCGACAGGGGTGAAGGCCGGTGAAAAACTGTTTTTT	CASSPPTGVKAGEKLFF
TRBV19	-	TRBJ1-2	-	TGTGCCAGTAGTATAGGCAGGGACTATGGCTACACCTTC	CASSIGRDYGYTF
TRBV7-2	-	TRBJ1-4	TRBD1	TGTGCCAGCAGCGAAACCGGGACAGAACTGTTTTTT	CASSETGTELFF
TRBV19	few	TRBJ1-1	-	TGTGCCAGTAGTACACGAGGACTTAACACTGAAGCTTTCTTT	CASSTRGLNTEAFF
TRBV10-3	-	TRBJ1-6	TRBD1	TGTGCCATCGGGACAGGGCGGGAATCACCCCTCCACTTT	CAIGTGRESPLHF
TRBV7-9	-	TRBJ2-1	-	TGTGCCAGCAGCTACGAACAGGGGAGGTCCTACAATGAGCAGTTCTTC	CASSYEQGRSYNEQFF
TRBV7-2	once	TRBJ2-2	TRBD2	TGTGCCAGCAGCTTAGGGTCCGGGAGGGCCGGGGAGCTGTTTTTT	CASSLGSGRAGELFF
TRBV6-5	-	TRBJ1-4	-	TGTGCCAGCAGTTACTCCAGGGGAGAGAACGAAAAACTGTTTTTT	CASSYSRGENEKLFF
TRBV5-1	-	TRBJ2-2	TRBD2	TGCGCCAGCAGCTTTAAGGGACTAGCGGGCCCTAACACCGGGGAGCTGTTTTTT	CASSFKGLAGPNTGELFF
TRBV29-1	-	TRBJ1-2	-	TGCAGCGTCCATACAGGGTCCGGCTATGGCTACACCTTC	CSVHTGSGYGYTF
TRBV7-3	once	TRBJ2-2	-	TGTGCCAGCAGTCGAGACGGGGGTACGTCCGGGGAGCTGTTTTTT	CASSRDGGTSGELFF
TRBV19	-	TRBJ2-3	-	TGTGCCAGTAGTATTCCCTCGGGTACGCAGTATTTT	CASSIPSGTQYF
TRBV28	-	TRBJ1-2	-	TGTGCCATCGAGGGGGGGCAGTTTGACTATGGCTACACCTTC	CAIEGGQFDYGYTF
TRBV6-5	-	TRBJ2-2	TRBD2	TGTGCCAGCAGTCTGTGGACTAGTCAACCCGGGGAGCTGTTTTTT	CASSLWTSQPGELFF
TRBV3-1/TRBV3-2	-	TRBJ1-6	-	TGTGCCAGCAGCCAAGGGTCACGGGGGTCACCCCTCCACTTT	CASSQGSRGSPLHF
TRBV9	-	TRBJ2-7	-	TGTGCCAGCAGCGTAGGGTGGGGAGGCCCTTCCTCCTACGAGCAGTACTTC	CASSVGWGGPSSYEQYF
TRBV11-2	few	TRBJ2-7	TRBD1	TGTGCCAGCAGCGTCGAGACAGGGGTAAAAGAGCAGTACTTC	CASSVETGVKEQYF
TRBV10-3	-	TRBJ2-2	TRBD1	TGTGCCATCAGACCCGGGACAGGGGGTCCCGGGGAGCTGTTTTTT	CAIRPGTGGPGELFF
TRBV29-1	-	TRBJ2-3	-	TGCAGCGTTGAAGATCGGACAGGCACAGATACGCAGTATTTT	CSVEDRTGTDTQYF